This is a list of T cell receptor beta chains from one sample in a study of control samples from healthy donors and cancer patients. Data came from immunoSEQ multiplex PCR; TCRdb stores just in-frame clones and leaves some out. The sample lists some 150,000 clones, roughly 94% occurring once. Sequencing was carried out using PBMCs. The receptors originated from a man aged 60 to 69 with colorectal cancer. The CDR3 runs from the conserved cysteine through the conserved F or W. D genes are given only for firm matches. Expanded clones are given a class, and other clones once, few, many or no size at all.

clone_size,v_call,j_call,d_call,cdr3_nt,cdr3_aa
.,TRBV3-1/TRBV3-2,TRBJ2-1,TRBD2,TGTGCCAGCAGCCAAGAAGTAGCGGGGATCTACAATGAGCAGTTCTTC,CASSQEVAGIYNEQFF
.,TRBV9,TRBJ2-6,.,TGTGCCAGCAGCGTAGCCGGGGGGCGGTCCTCTGGGGCCAACGTCCTGACTTTC,CASSVAGGRSSGANVLTF
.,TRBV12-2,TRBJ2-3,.,TGTGCAAGTCGCCCCCGGGCCCCCCGGGCCCCAGATACGCAGTATTTT,CASRPRAPRAPDTQYF
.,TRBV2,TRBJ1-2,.,TGTGCCAGCAGTTCATGGGACCTAAGTTATGGCTACACCTTC,CASSSWDLSYGYTF
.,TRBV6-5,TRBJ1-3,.,TGTGCCAGCAGTTACTCGTACGGGGGCACTGGAAACACCATATATTTT,CASSYSYGGTGNTIYF
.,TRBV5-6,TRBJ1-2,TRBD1,TGTGCCAGCAGGGAGGCCGGGGACAGGGCCGGCTACACCTTC,CASREAGDRAGYTF
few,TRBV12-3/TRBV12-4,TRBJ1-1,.,TGTGCCAGCAGTTACAGATACACTGAAGCTTTCTTT,CASSYRYTEAFF
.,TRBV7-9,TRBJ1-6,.,TGTGCCAGCAGCTCAAACGAGGACGGGTGGGATTCACCCCTCCACTTT,CASSSNEDGWDSPLHF
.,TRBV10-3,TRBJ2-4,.,TGTGCCATCAGTGATCCACAGTTAGCCAAAAACATTCAGTACTTC,CAISDPQLAKNIQYF
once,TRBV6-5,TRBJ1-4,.,TGTGCCAGCACCCCCGCCGGTGAGGGTGAAAAACTGTTTTTT,CASTPAGEGEKLFF
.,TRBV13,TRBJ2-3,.,TGTGCCAGCAGATGGGACACAGATACGCAGTATTTT,CASRWDTDTQYF
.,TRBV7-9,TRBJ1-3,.,TGTGCCAGCAGCTTACTTACAGGCAACTCTGGAAACACCATATATTTT,CASSLLTGNSGNTIYF
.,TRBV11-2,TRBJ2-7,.,TGTGCCAGCAGCTTCATACCCGGCGCGACAATCTACGAGCAGTACTTC,CASSFIPGATIYEQYF
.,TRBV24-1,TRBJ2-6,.,TGTGCCACCAGTGATGGCAGGCCCGCTGGGGCCAACGTCCTGACTTTC,CATSDGRPAGANVLTF
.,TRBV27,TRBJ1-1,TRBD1,TGTGCCAGCAGTGTACAGGGGCGAACTGAAGCTTTCTTT,CASSVQGRTEAFF
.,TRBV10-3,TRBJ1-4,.,TGTGCCATCAGTGAGTCAGGGAGGGCGGCTGAAAAACTGTTTTTT,CAISESGRAAEKLFF
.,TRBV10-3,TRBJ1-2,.,TGTGCCTACAAAGTCGAGAGCGCCACTAACTATGGCTACACCTTC,CAYKVESATNYGYTF
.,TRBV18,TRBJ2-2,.,TGTGCCAGCTCACCCTTGACAGCGAACACCGGGGAGCTGTTTTTT,CASSPLTANTGELFF
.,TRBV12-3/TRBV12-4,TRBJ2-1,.,TGTGCCAGCAGTTTTTATGGTAAAGAGCAGTTCTTC,CASSFYGKEQFF
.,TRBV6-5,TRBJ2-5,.,TGTGCCAGCAGTTACTTTGTAGGGGAGACCCAGTACTTC,CASSYFVGETQYF
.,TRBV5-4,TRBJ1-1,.,TGTGCCAGCAGCTTAATAAACATGAACACTGAAGCTTTCTTT,CASSLINMNTEAFF
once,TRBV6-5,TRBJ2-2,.,TGTGCCAGCAGTTACCGAACGAGGGGGTATGGCGGGGAGCTGTTTTTT,CASSYRTRGYGGELFF
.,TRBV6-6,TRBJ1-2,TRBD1,TGTGCCAGCACAAATGGGAGGAGGGGGCGGGAGGGCTACACCTTC,CASTNGRRGREGYTF
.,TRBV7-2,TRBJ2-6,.,TGTGCCAGCAGCTTAGAGGTCTCTGGGGCCAACGTCCTGACTTTC,CASSLEVSGANVLTF
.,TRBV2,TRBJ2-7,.,TGTGCCAGCAGTACGGGACAAACGGTCCACGAGCAGTACTTC,CASSTGQTVHEQYF
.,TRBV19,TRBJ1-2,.,TGTGCCAGTAACAGGGATTATAGTGACTATGGCTACACCTTC,CASNRDYSDYGYTF
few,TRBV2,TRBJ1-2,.,TGTGCCAGCAGTTTGGACACCTATGGCTACACCTTC,CASSLDTYGYTF
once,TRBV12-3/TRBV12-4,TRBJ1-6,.,TGTGCCAGCTCGGGGCAGGGAAATTCACCCCTCCACTTT,CASSGQGNSPLHF
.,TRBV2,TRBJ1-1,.,TGTGCCAGCAGTCCCTTTCCCGGGACAAAGAACACTGAAGCTTTCTTT,CASSPFPGTKNTEAFF
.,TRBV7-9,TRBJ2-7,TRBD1,TGTGCCAGCAGCTTAGCGACAGGGGGCTTCTACGAGCAGTACTTC,CASSLATGGFYEQYF
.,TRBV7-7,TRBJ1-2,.,TGTGCCAGCAGCTTAGGACAGCGACCAAACTATGGCTACACCTTC,CASSLGQRPNYGYTF
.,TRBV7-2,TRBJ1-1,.,TGTGCCAGCAGCCCGAACCAACAGGGTGAAGCTTTCTTT,CASSPNQQGEAFF
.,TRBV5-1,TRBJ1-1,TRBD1,TGCGCCAGCAGCTCCCGAGGACAGGGTGGAGTCGGGAACACTGAAGCTTTCTTT,CASSSRGQGGVGNTEAFF
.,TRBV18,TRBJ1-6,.,TGTGCCAGCTCACCAAATGTGGATTCACCCCTCCACTTT,CASSPNVDSPLHF
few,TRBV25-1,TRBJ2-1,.,TGTGCCAGCAGTCTCCCCGGAGGGGTCAATGAGCAGTTCTTC,CASSLPGGVNEQFF
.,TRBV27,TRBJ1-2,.,TGTGCCAGCAGGACTCACTATGGCTACACCTTC,CASRTHYGYTF
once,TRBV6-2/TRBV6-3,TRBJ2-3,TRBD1,TGTGCCAGCAGTAAAACGACAGGGGGCACAGATACGCAGTATTTT,CASSKTTGGTDTQYF
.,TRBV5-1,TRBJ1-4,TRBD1,TGCGCCAGCAGCTTAGACAGGGTGGACAATAATGAAAAACTGTTTTTT,CASSLDRVDNNEKLFF
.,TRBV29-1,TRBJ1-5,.,TGCAGCGTTGGGCCGGGGGTGAATCAGCCCCAGCATTTT,CSVGPGVNQPQHF
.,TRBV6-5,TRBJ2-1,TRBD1,TGTGCCAGCCGCCGTGAGGGGACAGGGTACAATGAGCAGTTCTTC,CASRREGTGYNEQFF
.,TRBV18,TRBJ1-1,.,TGTGCCAGCTCCCTCGGGAGGGCACCTATGAACACTGAAGCTTTCTTT,CASSLGRAPMNTEAFF
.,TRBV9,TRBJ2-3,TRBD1,TGTGCCAGCAGCGTAGGGGGACAGGTGAGCACAGATACGCAGTATTTT,CASSVGGQVSTDTQYF
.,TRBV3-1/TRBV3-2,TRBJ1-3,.,TGTGCCAGCAGCCAAGAGTACACAGCGGCTGGAAACACCATATATTTT,CASSQEYTAAGNTIYF
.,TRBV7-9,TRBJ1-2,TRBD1,TGTGCCAGCAGCCTGGGACAGGGGGACTATGGCTACACCTTC,CASSLGQGDYGYTF
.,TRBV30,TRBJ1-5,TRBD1,TGTGCCTGGAATCAGGGGGATCAGCCCCAGCATTTT,CAWNQGDQPQHF